This entry is about one T cell receptor beta chain. Its antigen is not identified. The source of the sample is a study of T-cell reconstitution after alpha-beta-depleted transplantation in children. Overall study results and limits: Surviving thymic progenitors and recipient T cells were the source of high TCRbeta diversity at day 60 in some patients. Alpha-beta T cells about two months after transplant reportedly derived from several hundred expanded graft clones. Most T-cell counts and diversity one year after the transplant came from T cells that were newly produced.

V was pared by 9 bases and J by 0 bases, with 13 bases of the junction left unmatched. The CDR3 has 17 residues. Germline loops: CDR1 KGHDR, CDR2 SFDVKD. Preparation of the TCRbeta library used unique molecular identifiers. One entry per CDR3 protein, called by TCRdb with MiXCR from the PCR reads. The data contain just over 950,000 distinct CDR3 sequences, about 29% of them singletons. This sample comprised PBMCs, mostly from graft donor cells, obtained 360 days after TCRalphabeta/CD19-depleted stem cell transplant. The genes are TRBV24-1 and TRBJ1-5; 7 bases line up with TRBD1. This TCR derives from a boy in the first two years of life who had a stem cell transplant for SCID, so the T cells may come from the graft donor. CDR3 nucleotides: TGTGCCACCCCCTCCGCGACAGGGTTTTATAGCAATCAGCCCCAGCATTTT. This encodes CATPSATGFYSNQPQHF.